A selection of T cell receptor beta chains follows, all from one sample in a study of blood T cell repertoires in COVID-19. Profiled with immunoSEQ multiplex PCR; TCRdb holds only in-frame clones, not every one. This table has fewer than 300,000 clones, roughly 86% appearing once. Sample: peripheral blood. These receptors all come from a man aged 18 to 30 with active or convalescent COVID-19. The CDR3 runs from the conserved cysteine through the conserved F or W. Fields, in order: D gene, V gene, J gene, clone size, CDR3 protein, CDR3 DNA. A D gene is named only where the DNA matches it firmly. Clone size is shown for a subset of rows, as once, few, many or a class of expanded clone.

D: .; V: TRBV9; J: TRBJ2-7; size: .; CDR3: CASSVDLGVDEQYF; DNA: TGTGCCAGCAGCGTGGATTTAGGGGTGGACGAGCAGTACTTC
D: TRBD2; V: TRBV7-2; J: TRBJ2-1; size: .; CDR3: CASSLVLAGVPYNEQFF; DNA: TGTGCCAGCAGCTTAGTACTAGCGGGGGTTCCCTACAATGAGCAGTTCTTC
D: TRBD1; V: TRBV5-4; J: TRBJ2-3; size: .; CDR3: CASSERTGISTDTQYF; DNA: TGTGCCAGCAGCGAGAGGACAGGGATTTCCACAGATACGCAGTATTTT
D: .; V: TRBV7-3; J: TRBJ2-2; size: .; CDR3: CASSFSGNTGELFF; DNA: TGTGCCAGCAGCTTCAGCGGAAACACCGGGGAGCTGTTTTTT
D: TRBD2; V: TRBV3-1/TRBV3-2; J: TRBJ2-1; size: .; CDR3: CASSQDRLAGVNEQFF; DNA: TGTGCCAGCAGCCAAGATCGCCTAGCGGGGGTCAATGAGCAGTTCTTC
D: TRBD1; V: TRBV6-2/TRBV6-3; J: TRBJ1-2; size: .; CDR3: CASSYSGQGRHGYTF; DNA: TGTGCCAGCAGTTACTCGGGACAGGGAAGGCATGGCTACACCTTC
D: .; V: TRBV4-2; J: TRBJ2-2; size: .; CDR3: CASSQDGAGSASTGELFF; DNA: TGTGCCAGCAGCCAAGATGGGGCCGGGTCAGCCTCAACCGGGGAGCTGTTTTTT
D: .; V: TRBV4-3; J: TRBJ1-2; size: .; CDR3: CASSQEFSHYGGGYTF; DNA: TGCGCCAGCAGCCAAGAATTCAGCCACTATGGAGGCGGCTACACCTTC
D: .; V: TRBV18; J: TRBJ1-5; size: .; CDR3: CASSPDTVNQPQHF; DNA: TGTGCCAGCTCACCAGACACAGTCAATCAGCCCCAGCATTTT
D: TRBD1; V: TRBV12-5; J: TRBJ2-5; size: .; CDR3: CASGLPPGQGRETQYF; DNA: TGTGCTAGTGGTTTGCCACCGGGACAGGGGAGGGAGACCCAGTACTTC
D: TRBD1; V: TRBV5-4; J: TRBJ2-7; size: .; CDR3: CASTPGTGGYEQYF; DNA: TGTGCCAGCACCCCGGGGACAGGGGGCTACGAGCAGTACTTC
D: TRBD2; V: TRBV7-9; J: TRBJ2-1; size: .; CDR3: CASSRRAGVSYNEQFF; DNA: TGTGCCAGCAGCCGGCGAGCGGGGGTCTCCTACAATGAGCAGTTCTTC
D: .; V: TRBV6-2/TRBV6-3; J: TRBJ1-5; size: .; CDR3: CASSYPGWQPQHF; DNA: TGTGCCAGCAGTTACCCAGGGTGGCAGCCCCAGCATTTT
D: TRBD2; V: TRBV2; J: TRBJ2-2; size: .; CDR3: CASTPGLGGRAAGELFF; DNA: TGTGCCAGCACTCCCGGACTAGGAGGTCGGGCGGCCGGGGAGCTGTTTTTT
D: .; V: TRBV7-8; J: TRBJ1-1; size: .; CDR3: CASSLGGGRGNEAFF; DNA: TGTGCCAGCAGCTTAGGTGGCGGCCGAGGGAATGAAGCTTTCTTT
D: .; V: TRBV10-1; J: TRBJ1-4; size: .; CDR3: CASSESGRPNEKLFF; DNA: TGCGCCAGCAGTGAGTCAGGGAGGCCAAATGAAAAACTGTTTTTT
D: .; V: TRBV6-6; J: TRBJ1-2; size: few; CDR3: CASSPRSVGARLSYGYTF; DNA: TGTGCCAGCAGTCCCAGGTCCGTGGGGGCGCGTCTCAGCTATGGCTACACCTTC
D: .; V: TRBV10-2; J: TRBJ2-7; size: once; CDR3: CASMEGTYSYEQYF; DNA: TGCGCCAGCATGGAAGGGACTTACTCCTACGAGCAGTACTTC
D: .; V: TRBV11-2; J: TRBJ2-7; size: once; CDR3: CASSLGLAQYEQYF; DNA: TGTGCCAGCAGCTTAGGACTGGCTCAATACGAGCAGTACTTC
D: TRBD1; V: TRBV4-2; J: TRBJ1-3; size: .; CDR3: CASSPSGTGGGLGSTIYF; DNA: TGTGCCAGCAGCCCCAGCGGGACAGGGGGGGGCCTTGGAAGCACCATATATTTT
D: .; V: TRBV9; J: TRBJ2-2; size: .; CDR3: CASSRWDSVGGGELFF; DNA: TGTGCCAGCAGCCGGTGGGACTCGGTGGGAGGCGGGGAGCTGTTTTTT
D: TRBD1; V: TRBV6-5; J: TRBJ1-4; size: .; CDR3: CASSRGQGIGEKLFF; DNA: TGTGCCAGCAGCCGCGGACAGGGCATCGGTGAAAAACTGTTTTTT
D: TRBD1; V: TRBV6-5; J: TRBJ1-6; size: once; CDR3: CASSLRDRDNSPLHF; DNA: TGTGCCAGCAGTCTCCGGGACAGGGATAATTCACCCCTCCACTTT
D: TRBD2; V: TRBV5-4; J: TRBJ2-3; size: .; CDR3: CASSRTSGGTDTQYF; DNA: TGTGCCAGCAGCCGCACTAGCGGGGGGACAGATACGCAGTATTTT
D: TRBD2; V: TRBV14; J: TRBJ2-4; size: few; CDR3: CASSQGAWGGNRAKNIQYF; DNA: TGTGCCAGCAGCCAAGGCGCGTGGGGGGGGAACCGGGCCAAAAACATTCAGTACTTC
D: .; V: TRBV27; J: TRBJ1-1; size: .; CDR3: CASSLRTGVTEAFF; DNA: TGTGCCAGCAGTTTACGGACGGGGGTAACTGAAGCTTTCTTT
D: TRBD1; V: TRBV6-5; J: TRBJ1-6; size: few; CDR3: CASSKGDRVDSPLHF; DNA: TGTGCCAGCAGTAAGGGGGACAGGGTAGATTCACCCCTCCACTTT
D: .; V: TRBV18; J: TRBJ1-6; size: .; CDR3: CASSEAGTSPLHF; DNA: TGTGCCAGCTCAGAGGCCGGAACTTCACCCCTCCACTTT